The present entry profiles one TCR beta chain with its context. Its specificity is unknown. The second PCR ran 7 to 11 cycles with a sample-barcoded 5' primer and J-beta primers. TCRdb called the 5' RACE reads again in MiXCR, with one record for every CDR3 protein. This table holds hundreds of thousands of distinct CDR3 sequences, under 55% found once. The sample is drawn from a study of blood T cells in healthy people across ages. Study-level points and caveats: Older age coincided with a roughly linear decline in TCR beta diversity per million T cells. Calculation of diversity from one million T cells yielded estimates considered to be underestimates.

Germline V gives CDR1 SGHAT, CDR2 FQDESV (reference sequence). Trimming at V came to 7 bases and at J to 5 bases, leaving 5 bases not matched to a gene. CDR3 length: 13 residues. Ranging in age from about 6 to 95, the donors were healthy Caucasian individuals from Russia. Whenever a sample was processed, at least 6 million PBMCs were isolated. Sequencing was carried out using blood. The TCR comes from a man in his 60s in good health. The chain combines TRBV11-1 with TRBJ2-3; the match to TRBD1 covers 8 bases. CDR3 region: CASTDRGEDTQYF. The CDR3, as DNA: TGTGCCAGCACAGACAGGGGAGAAGATACGCAGTATTTT.